This record concerns one T cell receptor beta chain sequence. Its antigen is unknown. V shed 5 bases, J shed 5 bases, and the junction held 4 bases outside the gene matches. The CDR3 has 12 residues. The germline CDR1 and CDR2 sequences are GTSNPN and SVGIG (reference sequence). This record comes from a study of cytomegalovirus exposure and HLA in healthy donors. General study results and limits: The authors enumerated over 150 TCR beta chains as linked to cytomegalovirus.

PCR involved 60 Vbeta and 13 Jbeta primers. Here immunoSEQ multiplex PCR was the method, and the copy in TCRdb shows in-frame clones only, minus some. The table shows 140,000 or so clones, with about 80% occurring only once. This receptor was identified in an older woman in good health and CMV-seropositive. The source material was PBMCs. The chain carries TRBV30 and TRBJ2-5, with 8 bases fitting TRBD1. The CDR3: CAWGQGLETQYF. CDR3 coding DNA: TGTGCCTGGGGACAGGGATTGGAGACCCAGTACTTC.